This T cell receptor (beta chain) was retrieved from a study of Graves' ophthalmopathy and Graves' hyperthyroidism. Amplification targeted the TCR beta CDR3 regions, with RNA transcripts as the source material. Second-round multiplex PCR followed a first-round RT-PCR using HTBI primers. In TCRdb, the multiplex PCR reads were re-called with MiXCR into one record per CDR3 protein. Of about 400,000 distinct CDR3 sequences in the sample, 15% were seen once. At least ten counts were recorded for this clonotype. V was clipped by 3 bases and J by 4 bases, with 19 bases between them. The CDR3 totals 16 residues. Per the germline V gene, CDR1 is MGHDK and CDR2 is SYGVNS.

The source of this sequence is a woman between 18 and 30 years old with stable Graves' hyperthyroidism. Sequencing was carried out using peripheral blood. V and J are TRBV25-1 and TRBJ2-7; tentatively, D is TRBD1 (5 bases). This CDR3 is CASSEDTGILPYEQYF. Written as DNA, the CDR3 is TGTGCCAGCAGTGAGGATACAGGCATACTGCCTTACGAGCAGTACTTC.